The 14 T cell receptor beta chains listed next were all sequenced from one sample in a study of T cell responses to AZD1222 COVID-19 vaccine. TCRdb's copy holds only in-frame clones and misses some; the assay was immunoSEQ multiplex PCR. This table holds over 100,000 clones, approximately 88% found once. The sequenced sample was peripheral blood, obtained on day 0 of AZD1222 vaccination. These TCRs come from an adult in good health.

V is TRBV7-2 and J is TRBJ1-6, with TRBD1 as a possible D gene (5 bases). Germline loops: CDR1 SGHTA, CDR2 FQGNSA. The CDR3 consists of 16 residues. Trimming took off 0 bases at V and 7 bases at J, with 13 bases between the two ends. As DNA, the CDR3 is TGTGCCAGCAGCTTAGCGTCTCCGCCAGGGAATTCACCCCTCCACTTT. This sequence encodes CASSLASPPGNSPLHF.

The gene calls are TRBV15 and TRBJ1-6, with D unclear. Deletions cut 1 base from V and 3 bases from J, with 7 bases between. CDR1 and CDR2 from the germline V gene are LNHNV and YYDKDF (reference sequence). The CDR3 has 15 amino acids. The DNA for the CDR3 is TGTGCCACCAGCAGAGCGGTGGACTATAATTCACCCCTCCACTTT. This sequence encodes CATSRAVDYNSPLHF.

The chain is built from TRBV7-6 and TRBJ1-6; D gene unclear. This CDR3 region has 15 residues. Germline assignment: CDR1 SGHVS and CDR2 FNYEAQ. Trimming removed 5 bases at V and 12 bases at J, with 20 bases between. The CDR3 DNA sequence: TGTGCCAGCAGCCCCTCGGTGGACCCCATGAGACCCCTCCACTTT. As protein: CASSPSVDPMRPLHF.

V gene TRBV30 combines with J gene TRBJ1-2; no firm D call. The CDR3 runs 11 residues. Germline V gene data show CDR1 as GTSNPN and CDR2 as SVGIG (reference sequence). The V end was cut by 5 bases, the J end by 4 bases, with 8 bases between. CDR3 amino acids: CAWSNTYGYTF. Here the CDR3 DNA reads TGTGCCTGGTCCAATACCTATGGCTACACCTTC.

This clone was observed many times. Here the CDR3 reads CASSPGPGNYGYTF. Here the CDR3 DNA reads TGTGCCAGCAGCCCGGGACCAGGGAACTATGGCTACACCTTC. This chain connects TRBV6-5 to TRBJ1-2, with a possible D match to TRBD1 (5 bases). Germline CDR1 and CDR2: MNHEY and SVGAGI. This CDR3 spans 14 amino acids. The V end was cut by 6 bases, the J end by 2 bases, with 13 bases between.

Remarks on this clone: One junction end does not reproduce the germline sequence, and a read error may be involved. The CDR3 coding sequence is TGTGCCAGCAGTGAAGAATCCCCACCCCGGACTCTTTTT. Translation: CASSEESPPRTLF. This chain uses TRBV6-1 with TRBJ1-4; D gene ambiguous. Germline CDR1 is MNHNS and CDR2 is SASEGT. This CDR3 contains 13 residues.

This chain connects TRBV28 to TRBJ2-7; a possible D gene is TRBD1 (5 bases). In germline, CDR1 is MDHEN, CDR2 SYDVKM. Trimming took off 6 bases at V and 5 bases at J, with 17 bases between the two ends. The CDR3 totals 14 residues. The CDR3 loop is CASRPTQGVHEQYF. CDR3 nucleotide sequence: TGTGCCAGCAGGCCCACGCAGGGCGTTCACGAGCAGTACTTC. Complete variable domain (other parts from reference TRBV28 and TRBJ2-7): DVKVTQSSRYLVKRTGEKVFLECVQDMDHENMFWYRQDPGLGLRLIYFSYDVKMKEKGDIPEGYSVSREKKERFSLILESASTNQTSMYLCASRPTQGVHEQYFGPGTRLTVT.

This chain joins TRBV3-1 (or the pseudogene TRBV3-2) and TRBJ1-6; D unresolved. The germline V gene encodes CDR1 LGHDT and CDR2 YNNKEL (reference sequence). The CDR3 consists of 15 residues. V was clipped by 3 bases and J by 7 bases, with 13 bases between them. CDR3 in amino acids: CASSQAGVGNSPLHF. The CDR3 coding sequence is TGTGCCAGCAGCCAGGCGGGAGTAGGCAATTCACCCCTCCACTTT.

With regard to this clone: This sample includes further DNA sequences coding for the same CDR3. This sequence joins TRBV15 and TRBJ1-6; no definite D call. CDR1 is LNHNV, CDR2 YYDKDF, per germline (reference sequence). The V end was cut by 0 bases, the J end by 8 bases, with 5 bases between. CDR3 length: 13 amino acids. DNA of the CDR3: TGTGCCACCAGCAGAGAAGGTGATTCACCCCTCCACTTT. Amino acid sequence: CATSREGDSPLHF.

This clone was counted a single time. The CDR3 region is CASRPGTSGYNEQFF. CDR3 DNA sequence: TGTGCCAGCAGACCCGGGACTAGCGGCTACAATGAGCAGTTCTTC. The chain employs TRBV25-1 and TRBJ2-1; TRBD2 matches 11 bases. The J segment lost 3 bases and the V segment lost 6 bases, leaving 4 bases of the junction unmatched. The length of the CDR3 is 15 residues. In germline, CDR1 is MGHDK, CDR2 SYGVNS.

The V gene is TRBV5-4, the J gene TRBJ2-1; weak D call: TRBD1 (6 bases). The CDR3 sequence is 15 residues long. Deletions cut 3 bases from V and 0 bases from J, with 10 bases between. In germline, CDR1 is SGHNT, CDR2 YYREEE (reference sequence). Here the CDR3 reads CASSYGTPSYNEQFF. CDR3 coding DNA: TGTGCCAGCAGCTACGGGACACCCTCCTACAATGAGCAGTTCTTC.

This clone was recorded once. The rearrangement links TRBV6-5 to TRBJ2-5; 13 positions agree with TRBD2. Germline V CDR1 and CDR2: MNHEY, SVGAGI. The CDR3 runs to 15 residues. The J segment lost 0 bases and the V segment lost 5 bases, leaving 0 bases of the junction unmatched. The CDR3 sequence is CASSTSGGDQETQYF. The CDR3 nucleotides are TGTGCCAGCAGTACTAGCGGGGGGGACCAAGAGACCCAGTACTTC.

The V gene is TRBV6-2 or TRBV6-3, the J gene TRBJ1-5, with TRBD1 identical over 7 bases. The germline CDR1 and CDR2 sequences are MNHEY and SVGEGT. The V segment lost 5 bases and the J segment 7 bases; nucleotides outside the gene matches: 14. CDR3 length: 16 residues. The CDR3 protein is CASSTQRGQGGQPQHF. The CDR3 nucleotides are TGTGCCAGCAGTACCCAGCGAGGGCAGGGGGGACAGCCCCAGCATTTT.

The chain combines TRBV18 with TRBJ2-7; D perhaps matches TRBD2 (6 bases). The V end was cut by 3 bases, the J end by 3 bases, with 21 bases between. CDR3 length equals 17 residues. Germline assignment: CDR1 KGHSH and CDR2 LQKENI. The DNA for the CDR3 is TGTGCCAGCTCACCGAAAACATCTAGCGAGAGGTTCTACGAGCAGTACTTC. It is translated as CASSPKTSSERFYEQYF.